The 11 T cell receptor beta chains below were found in one sample sequenced in a study of molecular identifiers for immune sequencing clone quantification. TCRdb analysed the PCR reads with MiXCR anew, one entry per CDR3 protein. The table records about half a million distinct CDR3 sequences, 20% to 25% of them present only once. Sequenced: naive CD8+ T cells from blood, with Jurkat cell RNA spiked in. The subset is: FACS-sorted CD8+CD4-CCR7+CD45RA+ naive T cells. These receptors were collected from a human donor in good health. Some libraries in this study had Jurkat cell RNA spiked in.

This clonotype has at least ten counts. This chain uses TRBV4-3 with TRBJ1-1; TRBD1 is a possible D gene (5 bases). The V gene lost 0 bases and the J gene lost 3 bases, with 8 bases spanning the gap. Germline CDR1 and CDR2: LGHNA and YSLEER. This CDR3 is 14 amino acids long. CDR3 protein: CASSQDRGYTEAFF. Here the CDR3 DNA reads TGCGCCAGCAGCCAAGATCGGGGGTACACTGAAGCTTTCTTT.

A remark on this clonotype: This clone may be a read error of a much larger clone one base away. The V gene is TRBV20-1, the J gene TRBJ2-7, with 7 bases fitting TRBD1. The CDR3 sequence is 14 residues long. CDR1 and CDR2 from the germline V gene are DFQATT and SNEGSKA (reference sequence). The CDR3 spells CSARWDSNTYERYF. In DNA, the CDR3 is TGCAGTGCTAGGTGGGACAGCAACACCTACGAGCGGTACTTC.

This clonotype has only a few counts. The chain employs TRBV6-2 or TRBV6-3 and TRBJ2-1, with a possible D match to TRBD1 (6 bases). Germline loops: CDR1 MNHEY, CDR2 SVGEGT. The V gene lost 4 bases and the J gene lost 10 bases, with 8 bases spanning the gap. This CDR3 contains 11 residues. This CDR3 reads CASSWGTEQFF. The CDR3 nucleotides are TGTGCCAGCAGTTGGGGGACAGAGCAGTTCTTC.

This clonotype was seen at least ten times. This chain joins TRBV6-1 and TRBJ2-4, with D possibly TRBD2 on 5 matching bases. Trimming took off 1 base at V and 8 bases at J, with 15 bases between the two ends. CDR1 is MNHNS and CDR2 is SASEGT in the germline V gene. The CDR3 is made up of 15 amino acids. This CDR3 reads CASSEEEDWGYIQYF. DNA for the CDR3: TGTGCCAGCAGTGAAGAGGAGGACTGGGGATACATTCAGTACTTC.

The CDR3 reads CASRPGSTGELFF. The CDR3 bases are TGTGCCAGCAGGCCTGGGAGCACCGGGGAGCTGTTTTTT. This chain connects TRBV4-2 to TRBJ2-2, with D possibly being TRBD2 (5 bases). Looked up from germline, CDR1 is LGHNA and CDR2 is YNFKEQ. Trimming took 6 bases from V and 4 from J, leaving 9 bases between them. The CDR3 has 13 residues.

The table lists this clonotype with many counts. This rearrangement joins TRBV6-2 or TRBV6-3 to TRBJ1-1; D unresolved. The CDR3 length is 12 residues. Germline-derived CDR1 and CDR2 are MNHEY and SVGEGT. V was pared by 2 bases and J by 11 bases, with 12 bases between. The CDR3 region has the DNA TGTGCCAGCAGTTACGTTTCCCAATGGGCTTTCTTT. Its protein is CASSYVSQWAFF.

The rearrangement uses TRBV7-9 and TRBJ2-3; perhaps TRBD2 as D (6 bases). Germline assignment: CDR1 SEHNR and CDR2 FQNEAQ (reference sequence). V gave up 1 base and J gave up 5 bases, with 16 bases separating them. The CDR3 has 16 amino acids. For the CDR3, the DNA is TGTGCCAGCAGCTTAGGGGCGGGGCCCGGTCTAGATACGCAGTATTTT. Translation: CASSLGAGPGLDTQYF.

This clonotype was found a few times. The V and J genes are TRBV20-1 and TRBJ2-7; D is unclear. Germline V gene lookup returns CDR1 DFQATT and CDR2 SNEGSKA (reference sequence). The CDR3 loop spans 12 amino acids. V was trimmed by 0 bases and J by 3 bases, leaving 6 bases between them. The CDR3 sequence is CSARDIVYEQYF. The CDR3 DNA sequence: TGCAGTGCTAGAGACATAGTCTACGAGCAGTACTTC.

The rearrangement joins TRBV11-2 to TRBJ2-1; 12 nucleotides agree with TRBD2. This CDR3 spans 14 amino acids. Germline CDR1 and CDR2: SGHAT and FQNNGV. Trimming at V came to 5 bases and at J to 8 bases, leaving 4 bases not matched to a gene. The DNA of the CDR3 is TGTGCCAGCAGCCGGACTAGCGGGACCGATGAGCAGTTCTTC. It translates to CASSRTSGTDEQFF.

In its sample, this clonotype was seen many times. The rearrangement links TRBV7-3 to TRBJ2-3; D is uncertain. The CDR3 runs to 13 residues. Germline V gene lookup returns CDR1 SGHTA and CDR2 FQGTGA. The V end was cut by 1 base, the J end by 6 bases, with 8 bases between. CDR3 coding DNA: TGTGCCAGCAGCTTAATATCTAGGGATACGCAGTATTTT. Its translation: CASSLISRDTQYF.

Only a few counts were recorded for this clonotype. The chain combines TRBV20-1 with TRBJ2-7; TRBD1 agrees at 9 bases. This CDR3 is 15 amino acids long. The germline CDR1 and CDR2 sequences are DFQATT and SNEGSKA (reference sequence). V lost 3 bases and J lost 3; bases outside the gene matches: 9. CDR3 amino acids: CSASRPGTGIYEQYF. The CDR3 DNA is TGCAGTGCTAGTCGTCCCGGGACAGGGATCTACGAGCAGTACTTC.